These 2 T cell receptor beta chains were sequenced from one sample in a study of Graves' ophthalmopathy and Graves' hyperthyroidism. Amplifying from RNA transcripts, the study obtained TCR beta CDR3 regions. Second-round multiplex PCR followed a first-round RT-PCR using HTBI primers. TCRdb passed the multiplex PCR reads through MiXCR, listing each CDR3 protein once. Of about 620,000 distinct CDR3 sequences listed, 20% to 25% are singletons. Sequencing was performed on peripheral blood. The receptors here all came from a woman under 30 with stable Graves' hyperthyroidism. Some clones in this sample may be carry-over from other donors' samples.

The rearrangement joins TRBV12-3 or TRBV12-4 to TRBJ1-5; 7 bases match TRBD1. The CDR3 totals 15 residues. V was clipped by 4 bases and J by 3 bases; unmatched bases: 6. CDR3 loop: CASSYGDSYNQPQHF. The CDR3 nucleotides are TGTGCCAGCAGTTACGGGGACAGCTACAATCAGCCCCAGCATTTT.

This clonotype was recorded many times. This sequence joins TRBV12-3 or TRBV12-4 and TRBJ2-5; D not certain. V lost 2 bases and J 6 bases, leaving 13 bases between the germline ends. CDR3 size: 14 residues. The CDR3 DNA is TGTGCCAGCAGTTTAAAACCCGATTTGAAGACCCAGTACTTC. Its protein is CASSLKPDLKTQYF.